This T cell receptor (beta chain) is drawn from a study of blood T cell repertoires in COVID-19. In the study overall: Specimens from acute and convalescent COVID-19 originated in the United States, Italy and Spain. T cells, B-cell-depleted T cells, or PBMCs provided the cDNA or gDNA that served as material.

Under the authors' procedure: Estimation of nucleated cell counts relied on the amplification of reference gene primers. Generated by immunoSEQ multiplex PCR, the TCRdb table keeps only in-frame clones and is missing some. That table supplies the V and J calls and clone size; D and trimming were determined from the DNA. The sample contains about 280,000 clones, around 85% of which appear only once. Germline lookup yields CDR1 MGHRA and CDR2 YSYEKL. V was pared by 2 bases and J by 6 bases, with 13 bases between. The CDR3 totals 15 residues. Sequenced sample: peripheral blood. This receptor was taken from a man aged 50 to 60 with active or convalescent COVID-19. The chain recombines TRBV4-1 with TRBJ2-2, with D perhaps TRBD1 (6 bases). For the CDR3, the DNA is TGCGCCAGCAGCCAATCCCGACAGGCCGCCGGGGAGCTGTTTTTT. Its protein is CASSQSRQAAGELFF.